This TCR beta chain was documented in a study of human thymus T cells. Study observations and caveats: Related research found strongly overlapping thymic repertoires in unrelated individuals.

Thymus pieces cut out during corrective heart surgery were the tissue that was used. Notes on this clone: Its specificity is unknown.

Trimming removed 10 bases from V and 3 bases from J; junction bases left unmatched: 13. This CDR3 has 15 residues. The germline V gene encodes CDR1 MDHEN and CDR2 SYDVKM. Repertoires were generated with immunoSEQ multiplex PCR, while TCRdb's copy carries only in-frame clones and drops some. The sample has some 130,000 clones; around 94% are singletons. Sequenced sample: thymus tissue. This chain links TRBV28 with TRBJ1-1, with 8 positions matching TRBD1. The TCR comes from a boy in the first two years of life with a congenital heart defect but otherwise immunologically healthy. The CDR3 is CAIDNRQGPDTEAFF. The CDR3 DNA reads TGTGCCATCGACAATCGACAGGGGCCCGACACTGAAGCTTTCTTT.